Listed below are T cell receptor beta chains from one sample, sequenced in a study of cytomegalovirus exposure and HLA in healthy donors. The assay was immunoSEQ multiplex PCR, and TCRdb's table has in-frame clones only and misses some. The sample lists about 150,000 clones, 60% to 80% seen once, with roughly 3.7% in the top ten. Sequenced input: PBMCs. These receptors all stem from a male donor in good health and CMV-seronegative. Each CDR3 is given with its conserved first and last residue. D genes are given only for firm matches. Only part of the rows carry a size: once, few, many, or a class if the clone is expanded.

CDR3 protein: CASSELLGQGVNTIYF
CDR3 DNA: TGTGCCAGCAGTGAACTCCTCGGGCAGGGGGTCAACACCATATATTTT
D gene: TRBD1
J gene: TRBJ1-3
V gene: TRBV2
clone size: NA

CDR3 protein: CASSFMVAGSYEQYF
CDR3 DNA: TGTGCCAGCAGTTTTATGGTAGCGGGGTCCTACGAGCAGTACTTC
D gene: TRBD2
J gene: TRBJ2-7
V gene: TRBV27
clone size: few

CDR3 protein: CASSEERGLAGAWYEQYF
CDR3 DNA: TGTGCCAGCAGTGAAGAAAGGGGACTAGCGGGAGCTTGGTACGAGCAGTACTTC
D gene: TRBD2
J gene: TRBJ2-7
V gene: TRBV25-1
clone size: NA

CDR3 protein: CASSISQVGSPLHF
CDR3 DNA: TGTGCCAGTAGTATATCACAGGTCGGCTCACCCCTCCACTTT
D gene: NA
J gene: TRBJ1-6
V gene: TRBV19
clone size: NA

CDR3 protein: CASTGTPGTGDEQYF
CDR3 DNA: TGTGCCAGCACGGGGACCCCAGGGACAGGGGATGAGCAGTACTTC
D gene: TRBD1
J gene: TRBJ2-5
V gene: TRBV6-1
clone size: NA

CDR3 protein: CASSQQGATEKLFF
CDR3 DNA: TGTGCCAGCAGCCAACAGGGGGCGACTGAAAAACTGTTTTTT
D gene: TRBD1
J gene: TRBJ1-4
V gene: TRBV7-8
clone size: NA

CDR3 protein: CACRQETYEQYF
CDR3 DNA: TGTGCCTGCCGACAGGAAACCTACGAGCAGTACTTC
D gene: NA
J gene: TRBJ2-7
V gene: TRBV2
clone size: NA

CDR3 protein: CASSLALAGTDTQYF
CDR3 DNA: TGTGCCAGCAGCTTGGCGTTAGCGGGTACAGATACGCAGTATTTT
D gene: TRBD2
J gene: TRBJ2-3
V gene: TRBV5-4
clone size: NA

CDR3 protein: CASSKRASGHEQFF
CDR3 DNA: TGTGCCAGCAGCAAAAGGGCTAGCGGGCATGAGCAGTTCTTC
D gene: TRBD2
J gene: TRBJ2-1
V gene: TRBV7-3
clone size: once

CDR3 protein: CASSPPGGGSSYNEQFF
CDR3 DNA: TGTGCCAGCTCACCACCGGGCGGGGGGAGCTCCTACAATGAGCAGTTCTTC
D gene: TRBD2
J gene: TRBJ2-1
V gene: TRBV18
clone size: few

CDR3 protein: CASSLNPQDPSFQSF
CDR3 DNA: TGTGCCAGCAGTCTTAACCCACAGGACCCATCCTTTCAAAGTTTT
D gene: NA
J gene: TRBJ1-1
V gene: TRBV7-3
clone size: NA

CDR3 protein: CSGWGLGDTQYF
CDR3 DNA: TGCAGCGGGTGGGGGCTCGGAGATACGCAGTATTTT
D gene: NA
J gene: TRBJ2-3
V gene: TRBV29-1
clone size: NA

CDR3 protein: CASSRDSDSGNTIYF
CDR3 DNA: TGTGCCAGCAGCAGAGACAGCGACTCTGGAAACACCATATATTTT
D gene: NA
J gene: TRBJ1-3
V gene: TRBV11-3
clone size: once

CDR3 protein: CAISESLTGGDQPQHF
CDR3 DNA: TGTGCCATCAGTGAGTCGTTGACAGGGGGCGATCAGCCCCAGCATTTT
D gene: TRBD1
J gene: TRBJ1-5
V gene: TRBV10-3
clone size: NA

CDR3 protein: CASSSGILAGGTYEQYF
CDR3 DNA: TGTGCCAGCAGCTCCGGAATACTAGCGGGGGGGACCTACGAGCAGTACTTC
D gene: TRBD2
J gene: TRBJ2-7
V gene: TRBV5-4
clone size: NA

CDR3 protein: CAISERTESNEKLFF
CDR3 DNA: TGTGCCATCAGTGAGAGGACAGAGTCGAATGAAAAACTGTTTTTT
D gene: NA
J gene: TRBJ1-4
V gene: TRBV10-3
clone size: NA

CDR3 protein: CASSMGTARSYNSPLHF
CDR3 DNA: TGTGCCAGCAGCATGGGGACTGCTCGCTCCTATAATTCACCCCTCCACTTT
D gene: NA
J gene: TRBJ1-6
V gene: TRBV7-6
clone size: NA

CDR3 protein: CASSDRRVRYNEQFF
CDR3 DNA: TGTGCCAGTTCCGACAGAAGGGTAAGGTACAATGAGCAGTTCTTC
D gene: NA
J gene: TRBJ2-1
V gene: TRBV19
clone size: NA

CDR3 protein: CSALRGFGYTF
CDR3 DNA: TGCAGTGCTCTAAGGGGGTTCGGCTACACCTTC
D gene: NA
J gene: TRBJ1-2
V gene: TRBV20-1
clone size: NA

CDR3 protein: CASSLGGTGYNEQFF
CDR3 DNA: TGCGCCAGCAGCCTGGGTGGGACAGGCTACAATGAGCAGTTCTTC
D gene: TRBD1
J gene: TRBJ2-1
V gene: TRBV5-1
clone size: NA

CDR3 protein: CASSLNEAGETQYF
CDR3 DNA: TGTGCCAGCAGCTTGAATGAGGCCGGGGAGACCCAGTACTTC
D gene: NA
J gene: TRBJ2-5
V gene: TRBV5-4
clone size: NA

CDR3 protein: CASSKEDDRLYSNQPQHF
CDR3 DNA: TGTGCCAGCAGCAAAGAGGACGACAGACTTTATAGCAATCAGCCCCAGCATTTT
D gene: NA
J gene: TRBJ1-5
V gene: TRBV21-1
clone size: NA

CDR3 protein: CAIRTGGKETQYF
CDR3 DNA: TGTGCCATCCGTACAGGAGGGAAAGAGACCCAGTACTTC
D gene: NA
J gene: TRBJ2-5
V gene: TRBV6-1
clone size: NA

CDR3 protein: CASSRNGDYGYTF
CDR3 DNA: TGTGCCAGCTCACGCAACGGAGACTATGGCTACACCTTC
D gene: NA
J gene: TRBJ1-2
V gene: TRBV18
clone size: NA

CDR3 protein: CASSLVGGRGTDTQYF
CDR3 DNA: TGCGCCAGCAGCTTGGTTGGTGGGAGGGGCACAGATACGCAGTATTTT
D gene: TRBD2
J gene: TRBJ2-3
V gene: TRBV5-1
clone size: NA

CDR3 protein: CASSEGNRAYNEKLFF
CDR3 DNA: TGTGCCAGCAGTGAAGGGAACAGGGCGTATAATGAAAAACTGTTTTTT
D gene: NA
J gene: TRBJ1-4
V gene: TRBV2
clone size: NA

CDR3 protein: CASRNSGGGTDTQYF
CDR3 DNA: TGTGCCAGCAGAAATAGCGGGGGGGGCACAGATACGCAGTATTTT
D gene: TRBD2
J gene: TRBJ2-3
V gene: TRBV5-6
clone size: NA

CDR3 protein: CASSNGLRNYNEQFF
CDR3 DNA: TGCGCCAGCAGCAACGGACTCCGGAATTACAATGAGCAGTTCTTC
D gene: NA
J gene: TRBJ2-1
V gene: TRBV10-1
clone size: NA

CDR3 protein: CASSRHGTGNRAGELFF
CDR3 DNA: TGCGCCAGCAGCCGACACGGGACAGGGAATAGGGCCGGGGAGCTGTTTTTT
D gene: TRBD1
J gene: TRBJ2-2
V gene: TRBV4-1
clone size: NA

CDR3 protein: CASSPDRGKETQYF
CDR3 DNA: TGTGCCAGCTCACCAGACAGGGGAAAAGAGACCCAGTACTTC
D gene: TRBD1
J gene: TRBJ2-5
V gene: TRBV18
clone size: NA

CDR3 protein: CSSSLRRGRGTEAFF
CDR3 DNA: TGTTCCAGCAGCCTTCGGCGGGGGCGAGGCACTGAAGCTTTCTTT
D gene: NA
J gene: TRBJ1-1
V gene: TRBV7-9
clone size: NA

CDR3 protein: CASMSGDGLRANTEAFF
CDR3 DNA: TGCGCCAGCATGTCGGGGGACGGGTTAAGAGCGAACACTGAAGCTTTCTTT
D gene: NA
J gene: TRBJ1-1
V gene: TRBV5-1
clone size: NA

CDR3 protein: CASSSRLAPADTQYF
CDR3 DNA: TGTGCCAGCAGTTCAAGACTAGCGCCGGCAGATACGCAGTATTTT
D gene: TRBD2
J gene: TRBJ2-3
V gene: TRBV27
clone size: NA

CDR3 protein: CASSALNPYNSPLHF
CDR3 DNA: TGTGCCAGCAGTGCTCTAAACCCCTATAATTCACCCCTCCACTTT
D gene: NA
J gene: TRBJ1-6
V gene: TRBV6-1
clone size: NA

CDR3 protein: CASTGGQSQPQHF
CDR3 DNA: TGTGCCAGCACGGGGGGTCAGAGTCAGCCCCAGCATTTT
D gene: NA
J gene: TRBJ1-5
V gene: TRBV6-1
clone size: NA

CDR3 protein: CASSVALAGEWETQYF
CDR3 DNA: TGTGCCAGCAGCGTAGCGCTAGCGGGAGAGTGGGAGACCCAGTACTTC
D gene: TRBD2
J gene: TRBJ2-5
V gene: TRBV9
clone size: NA

CDR3 protein: CASSLIAGSYNEQFF
CDR3 DNA: TGTGCCAGCAGTTTGATAGCGGGAAGTTACAATGAGCAGTTCTTC
D gene: TRBD2
J gene: TRBJ2-1
V gene: TRBV27
clone size: NA

CDR3 protein: CASSFVRGRWNEQFF
CDR3 DNA: TGTGCCAGCAGCTTCGTCCGCGGGAGATGGAATGAGCAGTTCTTC
D gene: TRBD2
J gene: TRBJ2-1
V gene: TRBV5-6
clone size: NA

CDR3 protein: CASSIRLASYNEQFF
CDR3 DNA: TGTGCCAGCAGCATACGACTAGCGTCCTACAATGAGCAGTTCTTC
D gene: TRBD2
J gene: TRBJ2-1
V gene: TRBV9
clone size: NA

CDR3 protein: CASSLGTAGNTIYF
CDR3 DNA: TGTGCCAGCAGTTTAGGGACAGCTGGAAACACCATATATTTT
D gene: TRBD1
J gene: TRBJ1-3
V gene: TRBV6-6
clone size: few

CDR3 protein: CASSLTSGSSYNEQFF
CDR3 DNA: TGTGCCAGCAGCTTAACTAGCGGAAGCTCCTACAATGAGCAGTTCTTC
D gene: TRBD2
J gene: TRBJ2-1
V gene: TRBV5-4
clone size: NA

CDR3 protein: CASSEKGPGNTIYF
CDR3 DNA: TGTGCCAGCAGTGAAAAGGGGCCAGGAAACACCATATATTTT
D gene: NA
J gene: TRBJ1-3
V gene: TRBV2
clone size: NA

CDR3 protein: CASSLVVNSGTDTQYF
CDR3 DNA: TGCGCCAGCAGCTTGGTGGTTAATAGCGGCACAGATACGCAGTATTTT
D gene: NA
J gene: TRBJ2-3
V gene: TRBV5-1
clone size: NA

CDR3 protein: CASSLGQPFRMETQYF
CDR3 DNA: TGTGCCAGCAGCTTGGGACAGCCTTTCAGGATGGAGACCCAGTACTTC
D gene: TRBD1
J gene: TRBJ2-5
V gene: TRBV7-9
clone size: NA

CDR3 protein: CSVEKYRGGADTQYF
CDR3 DNA: TGCAGCGTTGAGAAGTACAGGGGCGGCGCAGATACGCAGTATTTT
D gene: TRBD1
J gene: TRBJ2-3
V gene: TRBV29-1
clone size: NA

CDR3 protein: CATQGGSVSSYNSPLHF
CDR3 DNA: TGTGCCACCCAGGGCGGTTCGGTTAGCTCCTATAATTCACCCCTCCACTTT
D gene: NA
J gene: TRBJ1-6
V gene: TRBV15
clone size: NA

CDR3 protein: CASSPRTQRDTGELFF
CDR3 DNA: TGTGCCAGCTCACCAAGGACACAGCGAGACACCGGGGAGCTGTTTTTT
D gene: NA
J gene: TRBJ2-2
V gene: TRBV18
clone size: NA

CDR3 protein: CASRFTAHTEAFF
CDR3 DNA: TGTGCCAGCAGGTTTACCGCGCACACTGAAGCTTTCTTT
D gene: NA
J gene: TRBJ1-1
V gene: TRBV2
clone size: NA